Sequencing of this T cell receptor (beta chain) was carried out in a study of blood T cell repertoires in COVID-19. Per the original methods: Counts of nucleated cells, estimated from reference gene primer amplification, were obtained. TCRdb's copy holds only in-frame clones and misses some; the assay was immunoSEQ multiplex PCR. That table gives V, J and clone size, and the DNA gave D and trimming. The sample lists 150,000 to 160,000 clones, around 80% occurring once. The sample comprised peripheral blood. This clonotype originated in a woman aged 45-60 years with acute or convalescent COVID-19.

In DNA, the CDR3 is TGTGCCAGCAGCCCCGGCCAGGGTCAGTATTTT. Protein sequence: CASSPGQGQYF. This chain joins TRBV7-8 and TRBJ2-3, with a tentative D call TRBD1 (5 bases). V lost 5 bases to trimming and J lost 12 bases, with 12 bases between them. Germline loops: CDR1 SGHVS, CDR2 FQNEAQ. The CDR3 length is 11 residues.